This T cell receptor beta chain was observed in a study of T cell responses to AZD1222 COVID-19 vaccine. Overall study results and limits: With two AZD1222 doses given, Spike-specific TCR breadth and depth both rose.

Of note for this clone: Its target is unknown.

Clones were sequenced by immunoSEQ multiplex PCR, and TCRdb holds only the in-frame ones, with some missing. The sample lists 95,000 to 150,000 clones, around 90% occurring once. This clonotype was obtained from an adult in good health. The sample in question was peripheral blood, obtained on day 0 of AZD1222 vaccination.

This CDR3 reads CASSLGQGSMRENTEAFF. CDR3 coding DNA: TGTGCCAGCAGCTTGGGTCAAGGTTCCATGAGGGAGAACACTGAAGCTTTCTTT. The J gene is TRBJ1-1, the V gene TRBV5-8; no reliable D call. The germline V gene has CDR1 SGHTS and CDR2 YDEGEE. The CDR3 sequence is 18 residues long. V gave up 0 bases and J gave up 1 base, with 19 bases separating them. Full variable domain (outside the CDR3, taken from reference TRBV5-8 and TRBJ1-1): EAGVTQSPTHLIKTRGQQATLRCSPISGHTSVYWYQQALGLGLQFLLWYDEGEERNRGNFPPRFSGRQFPNYSSELNVNALELEDSALYLCASSLGQGSMRENTEAFFGQGTRLTVV.